By sample fraction, the clone carrying this TCR beta chain is medium-sized. The antigen is not known. The CDR3 is made up of 12 amino acids. V gave up 3 bases and J gave up 7 bases, with 10 bases separating them. Looked up from germline, CDR1 is SGHAT and CDR2 is FQNNGV. The authors diagnosed from clinical symptoms, serum thyroxine, TRAb, thyroid ultrasound and orbital computed tomography. This sample is drawn from a study of Graves' ophthalmopathy and Graves' hyperthyroidism. Turning to the study itself: Before any treatment, peripheral blood was taken at the initial diagnosis. Study-wide results and caveats: Researchers report that a 13-signature model separated ophthalmopathy from stable hyperthyroidism, posting 87.88% sensitivity and 75% to 84% specificity. Most expanded clonotypes in thyroid above 0.001 frequency also showed up in blood.

The TCR beta CDR3 regions underwent amplification from RNA transcripts. Second-round multiplex PCR came after a first-round RT-PCR that employed HTBI primers. Using its own MiXCR run on the multiplex PCR reads, TCRdb lists one record per CDR3 protein. The repertoire holds about 13,000 distinct CDR3 sequences, with roughly 50% as singletons. The sequencing input was peripheral blood. V usage is TRBV11-2 and J usage is TRBJ2-7; TRBD2 might be the D (6 bases). The clonotype was recovered from a woman aged 30 to 39 with Graves' ophthalmopathy. DNA of the CDR3: TGTGCCAGCAGCTTTACTGGGAGGGAGCAGTACTTC. This sequence encodes CASSFTGREQYF.